Listed below are T cell receptor beta chains from one sample, sequenced in a study of regulatory T cells in long-lasting Graves disease. MiXCR, applied by TCRdb to the multiplex PCR reads, yields one record per CDR3 protein. The sample comprises roughly 500,000 distinct CDR3 sequences, more than 20% of which are singletons, and over 7.5% rests with the top ten. This specimen consisted of peripheral blood mononuclear cells (PBMCs), obtained when the disease was refractory, from a patient treated with antithyroid drugs. These receptors were obtained from a female donor with Graves disease. Both conserved end residues are part of each CDR3. A D gene is named only where the DNA matches it firmly. Clone size is not always given. Where it is, it says once, few, many or a class for expanded clones.

TRBJ1-4 | . | TRBV7-2 | many | TGTGCCAGCAGCTTATGGTTAAATGAAAAACTGTTTTTT | CASSLWLNEKLFF
TRBJ1-2 | . | TRBV29-1 | . | TGCAGCGTTGATTTCCAGGGGAGGGCTTTTGGCTACACCTTC | CSVDFQGRAFGYTF
TRBJ2-1 | . | TRBV28 | many | TGTGCCAGCAGTTTTGAGTATGAGCAGTTCTTC | CASSFEYEQFF
TRBJ2-2 | TRBD2 | TRBV10-3 | many | TGTGCCATCAGTGAGGTGCTAGCGGGAGTCGACACCGGGGAGCTGTTTTTT | CAISEVLAGVDTGELFF
TRBJ1-3 | . | TRBV10-3 | many | TGTGCCACGTCAGGAGTCACCATATATTTT | CATSGVTIYF
TRBJ2-7 | TRBD2 | TRBV20-1 | . | TGCAGTGCCACTAGCGGACTCTCCTACGAGCAGTACTTC | CSATSGLSYEQYF
TRBJ2-6 | TRBD2 | TRBV12-3/TRBV12-4 | many | TGTGCCAGCAGCTTGACTAGCGGGAGTCCCGGGGCCAACGTCCTGACTTTC | CASSLTSGSPGANVLTF
TRBJ1-1 | . | TRBV4-1 | few | TGCGCCAGCAGCCAAGACGGGTACGAGGCTTTCTTT | CASSQDGYEAFF
TRBJ1-5 | . | TRBV6-5 | few | TGTGCCAGCAGTTACGGGCAGGGGATCCGATCCCCCAATCAGCCCCAGCATTTT | CASSYGQGIRSPNQPQHF
TRBJ1-1 | TRBD1 | TRBV28 | many | TGTGCCAGCAGCCCGGACAGGGCGGCATTAGGTGAAGCTTTCTTT | CASSPDRAALGEAFF
TRBJ2-7 | . | TRBV20-1 | many | TGCAGTGGTGACGGTATAAGCTCCTACGAGCAGTACTTC | CSGDGISSYEQYF
TRBJ1-4 | . | TRBV25-1 | few | TGTGCCAGCAGTGTACCTACGCGGGCTAATGAAAAACTGTTTTTT | CASSVPTRANEKLFF
TRBJ1-1 | . | TRBV13 | few | TGTGCCAGCAGCTTGGGGGGAAAGAACACTGAAGCTTTCTTT | CASSLGGKNTEAFF
TRBJ2-4 | . | TRBV28 | few | TGTGCCAGCACTCGGTGGGATGGCAAAAACATTCAGTACTTC | CASTRWDGKNIQYF
TRBJ2-7 | . | TRBV28 | many | TGTGCCAGCAGCCCTTGGGCGCTTGACATCTCCTACGAGCAGTACTTC | CASSPWALDISYEQYF
TRBJ2-1 | . | TRBV7-6 | . | TGTGCCAGCAGCAGAGGGAACTACAATGAGCAGTTCTTC | CASSRGNYNEQFF
TRBJ2-7 | . | TRBV6-2/TRBV6-3 | many | TGTGCCAGCAGTTACCTGCTAGTTGACGAGCAGTACTTC | CASSYLLVDEQYF
TRBJ1-1 | . | TRBV28 | many | TGTGCCAGCAGTTTACTCCAGGGTGTCACTGAAGCTTTCTTT | CASSLLQGVTEAFF
TRBJ2-2 | . | TRBV7-3 | many | TGTGCCAGCAGCCCGATTGGCAGTCCGAACACCGGGGAGCTGTTTTTT | CASSPIGSPNTGELFF
TRBJ2-7 | TRBD1 | TRBV6-1 | many | TGTGCCAGCAACAAGCAATCCGGCATTTCGGGACAGGGGAACCGCTACGAGCAGTACTTC | CASNKQSGISGQGNRYEQYF
TRBJ1-1 | TRBD1 | TRBV28 | many | TGTGCCAGCAGTGGCAACTGGCAGGGGGTTCAGAACACTGAAGCTTTCTTT | CASSGNWQGVQNTEAFF
TRBJ2-7 | . | TRBV7-2 | . | TGTGCCAGCAGCTTAGAAAGTAGGGACTACGAGCAGTACTTC | CASSLESRDYEQYF
TRBJ2-7 | . | TRBV6-1 | many | TGTGCCAGCAGCCACAGCAAACCCTACGAGCAGTACTTC | CASSHSKPYEQYF
TRBJ2-7 | TRBD1 | TRBV7-8 | many | TGTGCCAGCAGCTTAGGAGCCGAGACAGGGGTTTACGAGCAGTACTTC | CASSLGAETGVYEQYF
TRBJ2-7 | . | TRBV7-2 | few | TGTGCCAGCAGCTTAGAGGCGGGGATCTCCTACGAGCAGTACTTC | CASSLEAGISYEQYF
TRBJ2-7 | . | TRBV9 | few | TGTGCCAGCAGCGTAAACTACGGAAACTACGAGCAGTACTTC | CASSVNYGNYEQYF
TRBJ1-4 | . | TRBV5-5 | . | TGTGCCAGCAGCCGACAGTCTAATGAAAAACTGTTTTTT | CASSRQSNEKLFF
TRBJ2-7 | TRBD1 | TRBV7-9 | few | TGTGCCAGCAGCCTCTGGGACAGGGCGGACGAGCAGTACTTC | CASSLWDRADEQYF
TRBJ2-7 | . | TRBV4-1 | few | TGCGCCAGCAGCCGATTTGAGGGGGTGCGGGAGCAGTACTTC | CASSRFEGVREQYF
TRBJ2-3 | TRBD2 | TRBV28 | . | TGTGCCAGCGCTCGCCGGCTTCGCGGACTAGCGGGAGTTCTAGATACGCAGTATTTT | CASARRLRGLAGVLDTQYF
TRBJ2-5 | . | TRBV30 | . | TGTGCCTGGAGTGGCCTCGGGACCCAGTACTTC | CAWSGLGTQYF
TRBJ2-7 | . | TRBV29-1 | many | TGCAGCGTTGCGACAAGCCGCGAGCAGTACTTC | CSVATSREQYF
TRBJ2-6 | . | TRBV29-1 | many | TGCAGCGTTGTTGAACAGCTAACCCACTCTGGGGCCAACGTCCTGACTTTC | CSVVEQLTHSGANVLTF
TRBJ2-5 | TRBD1 | TRBV29-1 | . | TGCAGCGTTGAAATACAGGGGAGAGAGGAGACCCGGTACTTC | CSVEIQGREETRYF
TRBJ1-2 | TRBD1 | TRBV4-2 | . | TGTGCCAGCAGCCAAGCGACAGGGGATACGTATGGCTACACCTTC | CASSQATGDTYGYTF
TRBJ2-6 | . | TRBV7-9 | many | TGTGCCAGCAGCCGATCCTATGACAACCAGCGCTCTGGGGCCAACGTCCTGACTTTC | CASSRSYDNQRSGANVLTF
TRBJ1-5 | . | TRBV16 | many | TGTGCCAGCAGCCAACCCCAGCGCAATCAGCCCCAGCATTTT | CASSQPQRNQPQHF
TRBJ2-7 | . | TRBV5-8 | . | TGTGCCAGTGAGTGGGACTTGGCCTACGAGCAGTACTTC | CASEWDLAYEQYF
TRBJ2-7 | . | TRBV9 | . | TGTGCCAGCAGCGTAGCTGGGCCTCCCTACGAGCAGTACTTC | CASSVAGPPYEQYF